Each of the 26 T cell receptor beta chains below was sequenced from the same sample in a study of blood T cell repertoires in COVID-19. TCRdb's copy holds only in-frame clones and misses some; the assay was immunoSEQ multiplex PCR. This sample carries around 130,000 clones, 80% to 90% of them seen once, and the ten largest clones take 25% to 30%. Material: peripheral blood. The receptor set was obtained from a man between 70 and 80 years old with active or convalescent COVID-19.

The chain combines TRBV3-1 (or the pseudogene TRBV3-2) with TRBJ2-3, with 7 bases fitting TRBD2. Trimming took 5 bases from V and 0 from J; bases not matched to a gene: 8. CDR3 length: 16 residues. In germline, CDR1 is LGHDT, CDR2 YNNKEL (reference sequence). CDR3: CASSLLSGTSTDTQYF. CDR3 coding DNA: TGTGCCAGCAGCTTACTCAGCGGGACTAGCACAGATACGCAGTATTTT.

The gene calls are TRBV19 and TRBJ2-1, with D maybe TRBD2 (5 bases). The V gene lost 4 bases and the J gene lost 6 bases, with 25 bases spanning the gap. Germline lookup yields CDR1 LNHDA and CDR2 SQIVND (reference sequence). This CDR3 has 18 amino acids. CDR3 residues: CASSTPLGGLRAPNEQFF. CDR3 DNA: TGTGCCAGTAGTACCCCCCTCGGAGGCCTGAGGGCCCCCAATGAGCAGTTCTTC.

CDR3 nucleotide sequence: TGTGCCAGCAGTCGAGGGTCCTACGAGCAGTACTTC. Translating it yields CASSRGSYEQYF. The rearrangement uses TRBV28 and TRBJ2-7, with a weak D call TRBD2 (5 bases). The V end was cut by 5 bases, the J end by 1 base, with 6 bases between. The length of the CDR3 is 12 residues. Germline CDR1 and CDR2: MDHEN and SYDVKM.

V usage is TRBV3-1 (or the pseudogene TRBV3-2) and J usage is TRBJ2-1, with 10 bases matching TRBD1. Germline V gene lookup returns CDR1 LGHDT and CDR2 YNNKEL (reference sequence). V gave up 4 bases and J gave up 10 bases; unmatched junction bases: 10. This CDR3 spans 15 amino acids. The DNA of the CDR3 is TGTGCCAGCAGCCTCCGGGGGACAGGGGACGGGGAGCAGTTCTTC. Protein sequence: CASSLRGTGDGEQFF.

The chain recombines TRBV7-2 with TRBJ1-1, with 8 nucleotides matching TRBD1. This CDR3 is 13 amino acids long. The V gene's germline CDR1 is SGHTA and CDR2 FQGNSA. V lost 2 bases and J lost 6; bases outside the gene matches: 2. CDR3 sequence: CASSLQGAAEAFF. As DNA, the CDR3 is TGTGCCAGCAGCTTACAGGGGGCGGCTGAAGCTTTCTTT.

This chain connects TRBV11-2 to TRBJ2-5; 14 nucleotides line up with TRBD2. V lost 2 bases to trimming and J lost 2 bases; unmatched junction nucleotides: 7. From germline, CDR1 is SGHAT and CDR2 FQNNGV. CDR3 length: 18 amino acids. The CDR3 nucleotides read TGTGCCAGCAGCTTAACGGGACTAGCGGGAGTAGGGCAAGAGACCCAGTACTTC. It codes for CASSLTGLAGVGQETQYF.

V usage is TRBV18 and J usage is TRBJ2-7, with 10 bases aligning to TRBD2. The CDR3 has 14 amino acids. Trimming at V came to 3 bases and at J to 5 bases, leaving 4 bases not matched to a gene. Germline assignment: CDR1 KGHSH and CDR2 LQKENI. The CDR3 region has the DNA TGTGCCAGCTCACCCGAGGGGACTAGCGACGAGCAGTACTTC. It translates to CASSPEGTSDEQYF.

For this clone: The germline gene is not matched at one end of the junction; a read error may be the cause. The rearrangement links TRBV7-7 to TRBJ2-3, with 7 bases that match TRBD1. Germline CDR1 SSHAT, CDR2 FNYEAQ (reference sequence). This CDR3 has 13 amino acids. This chain's CDR3 is CASSATGESTQYF. The CDR3 nucleotides are TGTGCTAGCAGCGCCACAGGGGAATCCACGCAGTATTTT.

This clone has only one observation. The chain is built from TRBV19 and TRBJ2-1; 9 positions match TRBD1. Per germline, CDR1 LNHDA and CDR2 SQIVND (reference sequence). This CDR3 has 16 amino acids. The V gene end was trimmed by 4 bases and the J gene end by 4 bases; junction bases not matched to a gene: 8. The CDR3 is CASSTDGTGRYNEQFF. The CDR3 bases are TGTGCCAGTAGTACAGACGGGACAGGGCGTTACAATGAGCAGTTCTTC. Drawing the rest from reference TRBV19 and TRBJ2-1, the complete variable domain is DGGITQSPKYLFRKEGQNVTLSCEQNLNHDAMYWYRQDPGQGLRLIYYSQIVNDFQKGDIAEGYSVSREKKESFPLTVTSAQKNPTAFYLCASSTDGTGRYNEQFFGPGTRLTVL.

This clone was observed a handful of times. CDR3 in DNA: TGTGCCAGCAACGCCTTGTCACACCCATACGAGCAGTACTTC. Protein sequence: CASNALSHPYEQYF. The chain couples TRBV28 to TRBJ2-7; D uncertain. CDR1 is MDHEN, CDR2 SYDVKM, per germline. CDR3 length equals 14 residues. Trimming removed 7 bases at V and 4 bases at J, with 17 bases between.

This clone was found once. V gene TRBV6-5 combines with J gene TRBJ1-2; possibly TRBD1 for D (6 bases). With 2 bases removed from V and 2 bases from J, the gap between germline ends came to 9 bases. This CDR3 region has 14 residues. Germline V CDR1 and CDR2: MNHEY, SVGAGI. CDR3 amino acids: CASSYATGNYGYTF. In DNA form, the CDR3 reads TGTGCCAGCAGTTACGCTACAGGGAACTATGGCTACACCTTC.

This clone was seen only once. The chain combines TRBV3-1 (or the pseudogene TRBV3-2) with TRBJ2-3, with TRBD2 identical over 11 bases. From germline, CDR1 is LGHDT and CDR2 YNNKEL (reference sequence). The CDR3 sequence is 16 residues long. J gave up 3 bases and V 5 bases, and 7 bases lay outside the gene matches. The CDR3 DNA reads as TGTGCCAGCAGCGGGTGGCTAGCGGGAGGAACAGATACGCAGTATTTT. Translated: CASSGWLAGGTDTQYF.

V gene TRBV2 combines with J gene TRBJ2-5; D ambiguous. This CDR3 comprises 12 residues. The V and J ends lost 7 bases and 2 bases respectively, with 8 bases between them. Per the germline V gene, CDR1 is SNHLY and CDR2 is FYNNEI. In nucleotides, the CDR3 is TGTGCCAGCAAGTCAGATCAAGAGACCCAGTACTTC. Encoded protein: CASKSDQETQYF.

The genes are TRBV28 and TRBJ1-4; D unclear. CDR1 and CDR2 from the germline V gene are MDHEN and SYDVKM. Deletions cut 2 bases from V and 2 bases from J, with 9 bases between. There are 15 residues in the CDR3. In nucleotides, the CDR3 is TGTGCCAGCAGTTTAGGGTCGGGGACTAATGAAAAACTGTTTTTT. Protein product: CASSLGSGTNEKLFF.

As for this clone: A read error may produce the germline difference seen at one junction end. The genes are TRBV7-9 and TRBJ1-4; unclear D gene. CDR1 is SEHNR and CDR2 is FQNEAQ in the germline V gene (reference sequence). The CDR3 spans 15 residues. CDR3 in DNA: TGTGCCAGCATCTTAAACCCGGCTGGAGATGAAAAACTGTTTTTT. This sequence encodes CASILNPAGDEKLFF.

The chain recombines TRBV19 with TRBJ1-6; 9 bases fit TRBD1. CDR1 LNHDA and CDR2 SQIVND come from the germline V gene (reference sequence). J was trimmed by 0 bases and V by 3 bases; bases with no gene match: 3. The CDR3 runs to 17 residues. CDR3 in amino acids: CASSIGTGSSYNSPLHF. The CDR3 bases are TGTGCCAGTAGTATTGGGACAGGGAGCTCCTATAATTCACCCCTCCACTTT.

The chain combines TRBV6-6 with TRBJ1-3; 9 bases are shared with TRBD1. CDR3 length: 20 residues. Trimming at V came to 5 bases and at J to 0 bases, leaving 17 bases not matched to a gene. Germline CDR1 is MNHNY and CDR2 is SVGAGI (reference sequence). The CDR3 here is CASSHGTGYPTTLSGNTIYF. The CDR3 nucleotides are TGTGCCAGCAGTCACGGGACAGGGTACCCAACAACCCTCTCTGGAAACACCATATATTTT.

This clone was picked up a small number of times. V is TRBV5-5 and J is TRBJ2-5; D not resolved. V gave up 2 bases and J gave up 3 bases, with 8 bases separating them. Germline values: CDR1 SGHKS, CDR2 YYEKEE (reference sequence). The CDR3 consists of 13 residues. In nucleotides, the CDR3 is TGTGCCAGCAGCTTTTCGGCGGAAGAGACCCAGTACTTC. Protein: CASSFSAEETQYF. The full variable domain, in which reference TRBV5-5 and TRBJ2-5 provide the parts outside the CDR3, is DAGVTQSPTHLIKTRGQQVTLRCSPISGHKSVSWYQQVLGQGPQFIFQYYEKEERGRGNFPDRFSARQFPNYSSELNVNALLLGDSALYLCASSFSAEETQYFGPGTRLLVL.

The chain uses TRBV12-5 and TRBJ1-1; D unclear. Trimming took 7 bases from V and 1 from J, leaving 13 bases between them. From germline, CDR1 is LGHNT and CDR2 FRNRAP. This CDR3 region has 14 residues. The CDR3 protein is CASATSVGNTEAFF. CDR3 nucleotides: TGTGCTAGTGCCACCTCCGTCGGGAACACTGAAGCTTTCTTT.

This rearrangement joins TRBV18 to TRBJ1-1; 9 nucleotides agree with TRBD1. The CDR3 contains 17 residues. The junction had 11 bases not matched to a gene; V was cut back by 5 bases and J by 1 base. From germline, CDR1 is KGHSH and CDR2 LQKENI. DNA for the CDR3: TGTGCCAGCTCATCAGTCCCGGGACAGGGACAGAACACTGAAGCTTTCTTT. Translating it yields CASSSVPGQGQNTEAFF.

The chain recombines TRBV5-1 with TRBJ1-1; 7 positions match TRBD1. In germline, CDR1 is SGHRS, CDR2 YFSETQ. Trimming removed 4 bases from V and 4 bases from J; junction bases left unmatched: 7. There are 14 residues in the CDR3. As DNA, the CDR3 is TGCGCCAGCAGCGAAGGGGGCGCGAGCACTGAAGCTTTCTTT. Translating it yields CASSEGGASTEAFF.

The V call is TRBV7-9, the J call TRBJ1-4; TRBD1 agrees at 9 bases. Per the germline V gene, CDR1 is SEHNR and CDR2 is FQNEAQ (reference sequence). The CDR3 is made up of 14 amino acids. J was trimmed by 6 bases and V by 4 bases; bases with no gene match: 3. The CDR3 spells CASSSTGGHEKLFF. The CDR3, as DNA: TGTGCCAGCAGCTCCACAGGGGGCCATGAAAAACTGTTTTTT.

CDR3 loop: CSVMSPYEQYF. The CDR3 coding sequence is TGCAGCGTCATGAGCCCCTACGAGCAGTACTTC. The gene calls are TRBV29-1 and TRBJ2-7; D not resolved. V lost 6 bases to trimming and J lost 2 bases, with 8 bases between them. Germline lookup yields CDR1 SQVTM and CDR2 ANQGSEA. This CDR3 region has 11 residues.

As DNA, the CDR3 is TGTGCCAGCAGTTCTCCTGGGGACAGACAAAACACTGAAGCTTTCTTT. Translated, it gives CASSSPGDRQNTEAFF. V is TRBV28 and J is TRBJ1-1; TRBD1 agrees at 7 bases. The CDR3 extends over 16 amino acids. The germline V gene has CDR1 MDHEN and CDR2 SYDVKM. V was pared by 4 bases and J by 2 bases, with 10 bases of the junction left unmatched.

The gene calls are TRBV29-1 and TRBJ2-6, with D possibly TRBD1 on 5 matching bases. The ends were cut back, 4 bases at V and 4 bases at J, with 8 bases in the middle. CDR3 length: 13 amino acids. Germline CDR1 SQVTM, CDR2 ANQGSEA. Here the CDR3 DNA reads TGCAGCGTTGGGGGCTTGGGGGCCAACGTCCTGACTTTC. As protein: CSVGGLGANVLTF.

The CDR3: CASSLRDASPKNIQYF. The CDR3 DNA reads as TGTGCCAGCAGCCTGCGGGATGCCAGCCCCAAAAACATTCAGTACTTC. The chain has TRBV28 and TRBJ2-4; D perhaps matches TRBD2 (6 bases). Germline lookup yields CDR1 MDHEN and CDR2 SYDVKM. CDR3 length equals 16 residues. V was pared by 6 bases and J by 2 bases, with 17 bases between.